Given below is one T cell receptor (beta chain) in context. It lacks a known antigen. The record has no base qualities; no much larger clone is one base away. TCRbeta CDR3 regions were amplified from genomic DNA using the immunoSEQ Assay, a bias-controlled multiplex PCR. The study's processing was this. Within the assay, amplification of reference gene primers was used to estimate how many nucleated cells each sample contained. Sequence reads were collapsed and filtered to measure the absolute abundance of every unique TCRbeta CDR3 rearrangement. Productive Simpson clonality was computed per sample as the square root of Simpson's diversity index over productive rearrangements. TCRdb's version of the immuneACCESS table is confined to in-frame rearrangements and falls short of the full clone set. An unresolved V gene accounts for under half of the shortfall where checked; the remainder is of unknown origin. V and J calls and clone size follow that table, whereas D and trimming were derived from the DNA. In all, the sample holds nearly 250,000 clones, and roughly 86% of those were seen once. Clones ranked in the top ten supply about 1.6% of the sample.

The entry originates in a study of blood T cell repertoires in COVID-19 (TCRdb year 2020). At the level of the whole study: Samples covering the acute and convalescent phases of COVID-19 were provided by collaborators in the United States, Italy and Spain. The samples were drawn from the first 160 participants of the ongoing ImmuneRACE study and from 1,254 subjects provided by 6 global collaborators. The repertoires were released in a freely available public database meant as a resource for research on the immune response to SARS-CoV-2. Nearly every sample came with metadata listing a de-identified subject ID, COVID-19 status, age in years and sex. Where available, HLA class I and class II types were obtained from metadata supplied by the sample provider rather than from assay-based typing. Deeply sampled blood TCRbeta repertoires from subjects exposed to, actively infected with, or recovered from COVID-19 were included in the dataset. The material from the prospective study consisted of cDNA or gDNA derived from T cells, B-cell-depleted T cells, or PBMCs. The research as a whole found: The amount of clinical and demographic metadata varied by source and participant and was provided uncurated.

Samples from volunteer blood donors who had recovered from COVID-19 were contributed by a second Seattle source. Each collaborating institution followed its own protocols to collect whole blood in K2EDTA tubes. For TCRbeta analysis, collaborators shipped samples as frozen whole blood, isolated PBMCs, or DNA extracted from either of those sample types. The CDR1 and CDR2 encoded by the germline V gene are SNHLY and FYNNEI. There are 13 amino acids in the CDR3, from cysteine to phenylalanine inclusive. Only the CDR3 DNA is retained, 39 bases long and in frame from the first base. Between the V and J ends, shortened by 4 bases and 2 bases respectively, the junction contains 9 bases.

The origin of this receptor is a woman aged 55-69 years who had recovered from COVID-19. The sequenced sample consisted of peripheral blood. The chain joins TRBV2 to TRBJ2-7; a tentative D match to TRBD1 spans 6 bases. The CDR3 here reads CASSVRGTYEQYF. The nucleotides are TGTGCCAGCAGTGTCAGGGGTACCTACGAGCAGTACTTC. The full variable domain, completed from the reference TRBV2 and TRBJ2-7 proteins outside the CDR3, reads EPEVTQTPSHQVTQMGQEVILRCVPISNHLYFYWYRQILGQKVEFLVSFYNNEISEKSEIFDDQFSVERPDGSNFTLKIRSTKLEDSAMYFCASSVRGTYEQYFGPGTRLTVT.